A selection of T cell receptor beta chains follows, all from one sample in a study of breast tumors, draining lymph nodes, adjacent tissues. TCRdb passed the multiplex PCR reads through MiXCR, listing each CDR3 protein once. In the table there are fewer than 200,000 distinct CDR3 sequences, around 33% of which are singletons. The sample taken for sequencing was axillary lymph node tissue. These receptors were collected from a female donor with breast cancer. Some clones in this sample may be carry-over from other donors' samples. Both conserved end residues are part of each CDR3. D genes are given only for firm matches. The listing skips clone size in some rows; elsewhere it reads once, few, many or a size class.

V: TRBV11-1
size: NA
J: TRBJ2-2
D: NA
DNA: TGTGCCAGCAGCTCGAGATCAGGGTTGAACACCGGGGAGCTGTTTTTT
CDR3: CASSSRSGLNTGELFF

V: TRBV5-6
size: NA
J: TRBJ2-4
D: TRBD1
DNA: TGTGCCAGCAGCGGGGCGGGACAGGTTCGGAACATTCAGTGCTTC
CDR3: CASSGAGQVRNIQCF

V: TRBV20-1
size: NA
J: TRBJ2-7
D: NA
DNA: TGCAGTGCTAGTGGGGGGGCCGAGCAGTACTTC
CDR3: CSASGGAEQYF

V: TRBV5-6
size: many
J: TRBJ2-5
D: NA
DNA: TGTGCCAGCAGCGCACGGGGTCAAGAGACCCAGTACTTC
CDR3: CASSARGQETQYF

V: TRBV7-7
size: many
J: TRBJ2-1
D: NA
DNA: TGTGCTAGCAGCTTAGGGCTTAGGAATGAGCAGTTCTTC
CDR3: CASSLGLRNEQFF

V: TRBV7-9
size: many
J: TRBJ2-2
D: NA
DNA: TGTGCCAGCAGCTCTACGACCGGGGAGCTGTTTTTT
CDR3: CASSSTTGELFF

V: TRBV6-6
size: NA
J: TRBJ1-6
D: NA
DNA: TGTGCCAGCCTAGCGGGTCAGGCTCCAAGCTCCTATAATTCACCCCTCCACTTT
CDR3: CASLAGQAPSSYNSPLHF

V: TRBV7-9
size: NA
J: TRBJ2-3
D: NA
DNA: NA
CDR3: CASSFYICSARGPTSSTDTQYF

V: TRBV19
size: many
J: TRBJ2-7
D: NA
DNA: TGTGCCAGTAGTGAAGGGGGGTTTGGGCACGAGCAGTACTTC
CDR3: CASSEGGFGHEQYF

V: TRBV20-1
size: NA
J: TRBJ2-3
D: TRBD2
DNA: TGCAGTGCTAGCCTAGCGGGGCTTAGCACAGATACGCAGTATTTT
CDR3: CSASLAGLSTDTQYF

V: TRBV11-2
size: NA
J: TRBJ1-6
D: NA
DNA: TGTGCCAGCAGCAGAGGGGCCTATAATTCACCCCTCCACTTT
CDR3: CASSRGAYNSPLHF

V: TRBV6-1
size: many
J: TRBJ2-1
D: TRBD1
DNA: TGTGCCAGCAGTGATTACGCTCGACAGGGGGCAAGAAATGAGCAGTTCTTC
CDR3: CASSDYARQGARNEQFF

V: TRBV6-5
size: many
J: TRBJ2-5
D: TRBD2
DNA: TGTGCCAGCAGTCGAACGGGACTAGCGGGAGGTGAGACCCAGTACTTC
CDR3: CASSRTGLAGGETQYF

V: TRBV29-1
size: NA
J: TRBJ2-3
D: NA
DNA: TGCAGCAGCTTGGCCGATACGCAGTATTTT
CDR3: CSSLADTQYF

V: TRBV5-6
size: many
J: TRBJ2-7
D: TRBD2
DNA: TGTGCCAGCCCCTGCCCCGGCGGGGGTGGCTACGAGCAGTACTTC
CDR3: CASPCPGGGGYEQYF

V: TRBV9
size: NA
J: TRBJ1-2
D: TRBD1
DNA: TGTGCCAGCAACTTGACAGGGGCCCCCCAACCCCCCTTTCCCTATGGCTACACCTTC
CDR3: CASNLTGAPQPPFPYGYTF

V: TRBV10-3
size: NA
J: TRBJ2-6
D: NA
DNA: TGTGCCATCGGCTACAGCCACTCTGGGGCCAACGTCCTGACTTTC
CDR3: CAIGYSHSGANVLTF

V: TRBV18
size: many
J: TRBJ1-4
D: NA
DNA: TGTGCCAGCTCACCGAGAACACTAAAAAAACTGTTTTTT
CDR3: CASSPRTLKKLFF

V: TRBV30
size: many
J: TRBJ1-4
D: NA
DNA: TGTGCCTGGAGTGTTCAGGGGTCAGCAACTAATGAAAAACTGTTTTTT
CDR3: CAWSVQGSATNEKLFF

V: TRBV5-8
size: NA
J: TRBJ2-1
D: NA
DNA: TGTGCCAGCAGCATCGACGGGAGTGCCTACAATGAGCAGTTCTTC
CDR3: CASSIDGSAYNEQFF

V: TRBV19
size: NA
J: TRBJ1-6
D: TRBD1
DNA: TGTGCCACCCCAGGGACAGGGCAGAGAAATTCACCCCTCCACTTT
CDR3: CATPGTGQRNSPLHF

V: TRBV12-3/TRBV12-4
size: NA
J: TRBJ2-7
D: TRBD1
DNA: TGTGCCAGCAGTTTCGGACAGGTTTCCTACGAGCAGTACTTC
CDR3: CASSFGQVSYEQYF

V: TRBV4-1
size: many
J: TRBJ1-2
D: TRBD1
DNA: TGCGCCAGCAGCCGGACGGGACAGGGGGCTGCCGGCTATGGCTACACCTTC
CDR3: CASSRTGQGAAGYGYTF

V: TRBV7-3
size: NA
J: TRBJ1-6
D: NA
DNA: TGTGCCAGCAGCGTGGGGCTGTCGAATAATTCACCCCTCCACTTT
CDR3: CASSVGLSNNSPLHF

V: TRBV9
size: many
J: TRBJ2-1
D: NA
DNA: TGTGCCAGCAGCCCGCGCCCACGCCCCAATGAGCAGTTCTTC
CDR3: CASSPRPRPNEQFF

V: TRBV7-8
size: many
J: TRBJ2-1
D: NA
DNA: TGTGCCAGCAGCTTAAGACTTGCCTACAATGAGCAGTTCTTC
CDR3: CASSLRLAYNEQFF

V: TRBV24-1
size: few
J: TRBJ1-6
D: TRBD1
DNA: TGTGCCACCAGTGATCCCCATGGACAGGGAAGTTCACCCCTCCACTTT
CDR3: CATSDPHGQGSSPLHF

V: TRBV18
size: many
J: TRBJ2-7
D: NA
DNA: TGTGCCAGCTCACCGTTCGTTGCCGAGCAGTACTTC
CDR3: CASSPFVAEQYF

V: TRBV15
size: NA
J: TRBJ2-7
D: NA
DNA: TGTGCCACCAGCAGAGGACCGACTCACTCCTACGAGCAGTACTTC
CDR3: CATSRGPTHSYEQYF

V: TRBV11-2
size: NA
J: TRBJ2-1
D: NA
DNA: TGTGCCAGCAGCTCGGGATTGGCCTACAATGAGCAGTTCTTC
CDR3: CASSSGLAYNEQFF

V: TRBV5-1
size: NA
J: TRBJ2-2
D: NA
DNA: NA
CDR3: CASSSDRVNEQYFGPGTRELFF

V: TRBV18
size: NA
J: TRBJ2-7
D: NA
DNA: TGTGCCAGCTCACCGGAGTCTAGAGCTTTCGAGCAGTACTTC
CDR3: CASSPESRAFEQYF